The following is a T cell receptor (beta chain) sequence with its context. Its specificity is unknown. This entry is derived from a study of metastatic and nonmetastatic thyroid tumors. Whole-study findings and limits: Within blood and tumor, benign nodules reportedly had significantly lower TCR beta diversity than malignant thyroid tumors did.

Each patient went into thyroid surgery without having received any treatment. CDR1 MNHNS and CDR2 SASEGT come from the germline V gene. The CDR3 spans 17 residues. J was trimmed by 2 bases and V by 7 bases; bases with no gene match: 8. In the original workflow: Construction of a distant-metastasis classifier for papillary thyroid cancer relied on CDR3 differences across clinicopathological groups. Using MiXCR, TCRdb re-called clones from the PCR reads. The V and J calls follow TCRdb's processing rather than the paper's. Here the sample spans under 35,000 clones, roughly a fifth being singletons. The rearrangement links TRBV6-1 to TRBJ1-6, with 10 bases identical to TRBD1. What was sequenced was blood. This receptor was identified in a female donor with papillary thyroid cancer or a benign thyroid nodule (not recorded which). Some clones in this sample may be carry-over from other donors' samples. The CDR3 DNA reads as TGTGCCAGCATGACGGGACAGGGGAGGACCTATAATTCACCCCTCCACTTT. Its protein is CASMTGQGRTYNSPLHF.